The present T cell receptor beta chain was sequenced within a study of shared clonotypes between healthy human individuals (dated by TCRdb to about 2020). Background on the whole study: Three men and two women, aged 18 to 49 years, made up the cohort. For each donor, three plates each were used for CD4 naive and CD4 memory, two plates were used for CD8 naive, and one plate was used for CD8 memory. To estimate repertoire size and how much clonotype sharing occurs between individuals, the study deeply sequenced the blood TCR repertoires of five or six healthy adults. Different laboratories and diverse techniques were used to prepare libraries and sequence TCR repertoires, to increase sequencing depth and limit assay-specific biases. Leukapheresis yielded between about 0.85 and 10 billion PBMCs per donor. What the work shows at the level of the full study, not this receptor alone: Because the study included only a small number of donors, the genetic and exposure-history diversity represented was limited. Based on pairwise subsampling, the degree of clonotype sharing among donors was expected to be affected by sequencing depth. Incomplete sequencing was indicated by rarefaction of sorted-subset datasets, despite the large sequencing depth. Sampling was restricted to blood, and TCR repertoires in tissue are likely to differ from TCR repertoires in blood. Around 5.4% of naive CD4, around 3.6% of naive CD8, 2.3% of memory CD4, and over 0.35% of memory CD8 clonotypes were shared across a few donors. Clonotypes shared by all four sorted-subset donors showed higher generation probabilities than non-shared clonotypes. Naive subsets generally had larger estimated clonotype richness than memory subsets did.

Healthy HIV-negative adults with no recently reported acute infections or vaccinations were included as donors. Every donor was a Caucasian adult residing in Nashville, Tennessee, USA. CD4+ T cells were enriched through magnetic negative selection, after which naive cells were positively selected on CD45RA and the remaining negative fraction served as the memory subset. Blood was obtained by leukapheresis, after which PBMCs were separated by Ficoll-Histopaque density gradient centrifugation and cryopreserved in liquid nitrogen vapor phase. Analytical flow cytometry was used to check the purity and quantity of every magnetically sorted T cell population. Genomic DNA was isolated from each sorted fraction and quantified by UV absorbance on a Nanodrop 2000c. This clone was observed a single time. Its target antigen remains unknown. No clone much larger than this one lies a single base away; base qualities are absent.

As encoded in the germline V gene (reference sequence), CDR1 is MNHEY while CDR2 is SMNVEV. The junction carries 24 bases between V and J, which are trimmed by 7 bases and 12 bases respectively. Inclusive of the bounding cysteine and phenylalanine, the CDR3 is 14 residues long. The only DNA kept is the CDR3, 42 bases in frame from the first base. Using the deep immunoSEQ assay, multiplex PCR amplified TCR CDR3 regions from genomic DNA. Extracted genomic DNA from each cell subset was distributed evenly across all wells of several immunoSEQ 96-well plates, and each plate was treated as a replicate. For sorted subsets, around 200 ng genomic DNA, equal to 25,000 to 35,000 T cell genomes, was loaded into each replicate PCR. The purified libraries were quantified using a Qubit 3.0 fluorometer, sized with a Bioanalyzer 2100, and then quantified again using the KAPA Library Quantification kit. Every immunoSEQ 96-well plate was sequenced on a dedicated single-read 150-cycle Illumina NextSeq 550 flow cell. The authors' analysis ran thus. Because the immunoSEQ output included only junctional sequences and no quality scores, the filtering could not be the same as the filtering used for full-length reads. Sequences were annotated with PyIR, a Python wrapper for IgBLAST v1.9, and V/J genes and CDR3 were assigned using IMGT germline references. Reads were removed for weak V/J assignments (E-value above 1e-6), missing CDR3, stop codons, out-of-frame junctions, or ambiguous translated residues. V3J clonotypes were defined as sequences sharing an identical inferred V gene, J gene, and CDR3 amino acid sequence. The percentage overlap between two repertoires was calculated by dividing the number of shared unique clonotypes by the size of the smaller repertoire. Richness of each repertoire was evaluated using RTK rarefaction, the Chao1 estimator, and Recon v2.1 estimates of unobserved clonotypes. For all TCRbeta clonotypes obtained by the gDNA method from four donors, generation probabilities were computed with OLGA. TCRdb obtained this table from immuneACCESS and retained in-frame rearrangements with V and J assigned. These tables miss some clones; where compared with another copy, unresolved V genes account for less than half of the shortfall, and the remainder is unexplained. V and J calls plus clone size are reproduced from that table; the DNA served to infer D and trimming. The sample table lists a few million clones, 80% to 95% of them with a count of one. The leading ten clones occupy about 0.41% of the sample.

The sequenced material came from naive CD4+ T cells from PBMCs. What the cell subset or site label conveys for this sample: CD45RA+ positively selected. Recombination linked TRBV27 to TRBJ1-2; a weak D assignment points to TRBD1 (5 bases agree). This receptor was identified in a man between 18 and 29 years old in good health. Some clones in this sample may be carry-over from other donors' samples. The DNA reads as follows: TGTGCCAGCATTATCGACCGGGACCACCCCCCCCACACCTTC. Its protein reads: CASIIDRDHPPHTF.